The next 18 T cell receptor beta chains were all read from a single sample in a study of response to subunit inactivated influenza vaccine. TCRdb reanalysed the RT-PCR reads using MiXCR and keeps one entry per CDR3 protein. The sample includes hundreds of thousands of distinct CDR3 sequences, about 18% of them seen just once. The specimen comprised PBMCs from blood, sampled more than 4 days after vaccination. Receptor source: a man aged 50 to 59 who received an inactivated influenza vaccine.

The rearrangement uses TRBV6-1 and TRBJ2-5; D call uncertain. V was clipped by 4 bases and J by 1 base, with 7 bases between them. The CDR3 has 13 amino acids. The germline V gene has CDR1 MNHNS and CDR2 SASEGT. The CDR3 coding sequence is TGTGCCAGCAGTGTAGTGTTCCAAGAGACCCAGTACTTC. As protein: CASSVVFQETQYF.

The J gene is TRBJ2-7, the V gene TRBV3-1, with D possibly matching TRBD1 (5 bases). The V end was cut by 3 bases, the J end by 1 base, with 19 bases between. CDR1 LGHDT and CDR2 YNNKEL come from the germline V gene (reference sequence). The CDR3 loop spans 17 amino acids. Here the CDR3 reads CASSHKRGLLHSYEQYF. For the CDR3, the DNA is TGTGCCAGCAGCCATAAAAGGGGCCTCCTTCATTCCTACGAGCAGTACTTC.

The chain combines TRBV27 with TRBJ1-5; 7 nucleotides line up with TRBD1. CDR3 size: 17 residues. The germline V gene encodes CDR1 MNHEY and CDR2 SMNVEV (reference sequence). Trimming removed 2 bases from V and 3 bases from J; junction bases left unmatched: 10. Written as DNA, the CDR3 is TGTGCCAGCAGTTTACTCGGACAGGAGCCATTCAATCAGCCCCAGCATTTT. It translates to CASSLLGQEPFNQPQHF.

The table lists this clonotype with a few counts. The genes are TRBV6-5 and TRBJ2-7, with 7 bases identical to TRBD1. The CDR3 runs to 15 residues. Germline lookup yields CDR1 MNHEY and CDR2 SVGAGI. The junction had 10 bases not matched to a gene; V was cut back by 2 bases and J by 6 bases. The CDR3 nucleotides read TGTGCCAGCAGTTACCTCCGACAGGGTGGTAGCGAGCAGTACTTC. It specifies CASSYLRQGGSEQYF.

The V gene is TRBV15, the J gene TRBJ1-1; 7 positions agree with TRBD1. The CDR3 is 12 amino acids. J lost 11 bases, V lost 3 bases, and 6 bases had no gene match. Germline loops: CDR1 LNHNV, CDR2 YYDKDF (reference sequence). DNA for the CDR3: TGTGCCACCAGCAGGGGGACAGATATGGCTTTCTTT. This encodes CATSRGTDMAFF.

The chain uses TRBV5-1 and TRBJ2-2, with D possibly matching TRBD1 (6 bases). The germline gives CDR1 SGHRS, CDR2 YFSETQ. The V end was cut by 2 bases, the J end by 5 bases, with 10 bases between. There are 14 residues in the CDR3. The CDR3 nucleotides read TGCGCCAGCAGCTTCGACAGGCAGACCGGGGAGCTGTTTTTT. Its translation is CASSFDRQTGELFF. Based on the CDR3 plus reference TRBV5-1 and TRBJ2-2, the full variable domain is KAGVTQTPRYLIKTRGQQVTLSCSPISGHRSVSWYQQTPGQGLQFLFEYFSETQRNKGNFPGRFSGRQFSNSRSEMNVSTLELGDSALYLCASSFDRQTGELFFGEGSRLTVL.

The CDR3 region is CASSYPTSGTQQETQYF. The CDR3 DNA is TGTGCCAGCAGTTATCCGACTAGCGGCACGCAACAAGAGACCCAGTACTTC. The chain recombines TRBV6-2 or TRBV6-3 with TRBJ2-5; 9 nucleotides align to TRBD2. From germline, CDR1 is MNHEY and CDR2 SVGEGT. This CDR3 spans 17 amino acids. Germline trimming cut 3 bases from V and 2 bases from J; bases unmatched to any gene: 10.

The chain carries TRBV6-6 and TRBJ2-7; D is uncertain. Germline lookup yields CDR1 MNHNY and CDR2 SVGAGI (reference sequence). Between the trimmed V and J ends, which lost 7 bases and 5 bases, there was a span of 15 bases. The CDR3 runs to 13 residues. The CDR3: CASTPDWRNEQYF. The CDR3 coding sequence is TGTGCCAGCACTCCAGACTGGCGGAACGAGCAGTACTTC.

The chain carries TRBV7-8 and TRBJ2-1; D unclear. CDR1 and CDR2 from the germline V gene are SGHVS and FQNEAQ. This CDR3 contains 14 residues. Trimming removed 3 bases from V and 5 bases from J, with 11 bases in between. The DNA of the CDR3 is TGTGCCAGCAGCTTCGGACGGACCGACAATGAGCAGTTCTTC. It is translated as CASSFGRTDNEQFF.

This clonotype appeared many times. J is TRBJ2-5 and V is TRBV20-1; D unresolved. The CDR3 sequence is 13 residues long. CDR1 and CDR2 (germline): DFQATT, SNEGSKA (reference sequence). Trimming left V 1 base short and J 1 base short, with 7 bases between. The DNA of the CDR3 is TGCAGTGCTAGAGTCGGCGTCCAAGAGACCCAGTACTTC. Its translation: CSARVGVQETQYF.

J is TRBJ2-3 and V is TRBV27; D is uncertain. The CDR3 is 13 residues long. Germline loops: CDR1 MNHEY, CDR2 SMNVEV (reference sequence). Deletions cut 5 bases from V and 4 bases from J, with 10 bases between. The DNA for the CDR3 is TGTGCCAGCAGTGACCTGGGCGCAGATACGCAGTATTTT. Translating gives CASSDLGADTQYF.

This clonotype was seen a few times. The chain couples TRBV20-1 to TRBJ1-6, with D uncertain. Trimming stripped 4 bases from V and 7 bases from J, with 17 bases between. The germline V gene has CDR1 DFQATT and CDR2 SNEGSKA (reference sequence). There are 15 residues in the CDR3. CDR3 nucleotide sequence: TGCAGTGCTATAAAACAGCGGGGAGGGAATTCACCCCTCCACTTT. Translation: CSAIKQRGGNSPLHF.

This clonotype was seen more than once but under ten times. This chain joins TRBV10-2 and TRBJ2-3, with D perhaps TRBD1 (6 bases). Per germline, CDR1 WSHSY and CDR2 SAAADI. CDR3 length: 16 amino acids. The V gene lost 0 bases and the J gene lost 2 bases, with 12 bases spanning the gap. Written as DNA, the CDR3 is TGCGCCAGCAGTGAGTCGCCGGGACACCTCACAGATACGCAGTATTTT. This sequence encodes CASSESPGHLTDTQYF.

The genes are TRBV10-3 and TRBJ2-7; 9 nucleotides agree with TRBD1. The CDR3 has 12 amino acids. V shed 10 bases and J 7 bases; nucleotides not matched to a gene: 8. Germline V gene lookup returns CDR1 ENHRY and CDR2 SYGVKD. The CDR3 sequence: CATTGQGYEQYF. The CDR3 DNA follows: TGTGCCACTACGGGACAGGGTTATGAGCAGTACTTC.

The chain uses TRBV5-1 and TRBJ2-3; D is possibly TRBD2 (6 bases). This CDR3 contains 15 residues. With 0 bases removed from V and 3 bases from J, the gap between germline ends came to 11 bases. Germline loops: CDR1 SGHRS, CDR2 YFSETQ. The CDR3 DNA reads TGCGCCAGCAGCTTGGTTTCGGGGGAGACAGATACGCAGTATTTT. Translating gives CASSLVSGETDTQYF. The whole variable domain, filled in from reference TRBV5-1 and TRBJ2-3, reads KAGVTQTPRYLIKTRGQQVTLSCSPISGHRSVSWYQQTPGQGLQFLFEYFSETQRNKGNFPGRFSGRQFSNSRSEMNVSTLELGDSALYLCASSLVSGETDTQYFGPGTRLTVL.

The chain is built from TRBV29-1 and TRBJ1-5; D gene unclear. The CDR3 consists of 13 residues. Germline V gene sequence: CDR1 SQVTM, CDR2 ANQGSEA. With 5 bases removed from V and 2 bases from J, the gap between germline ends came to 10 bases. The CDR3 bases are TGCAGCGTTATTAGGGAGTGCAATCAGCCCCAGCATTTT. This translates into CSVIRECNQPQHF.

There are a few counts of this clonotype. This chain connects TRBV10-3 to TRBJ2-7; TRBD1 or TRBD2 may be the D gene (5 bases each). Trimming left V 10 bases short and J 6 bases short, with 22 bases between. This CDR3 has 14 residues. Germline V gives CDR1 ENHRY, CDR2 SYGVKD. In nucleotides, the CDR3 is TGTGCCACCGGATCAGTGAGGGGCGTCTCCGAGCAGTACTTC. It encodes CATGSVRGVSEQYF.

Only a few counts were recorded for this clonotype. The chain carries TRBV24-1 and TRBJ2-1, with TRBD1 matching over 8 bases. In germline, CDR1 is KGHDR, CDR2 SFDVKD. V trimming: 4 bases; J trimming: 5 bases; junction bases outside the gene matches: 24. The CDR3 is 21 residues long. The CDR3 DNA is TGTGCCACCAGTGAAGTAGGGACAGGTGCTACCGGACTCCCCTACGACAATGAGCAGTTCTTC. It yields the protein CATSEVGTGATGLPYDNEQFF.